A selection of T cell receptor beta chains follows, all from one sample in a study of blood T cells in healthy people across ages. TCRdb re-derived calls from the 5' RACE reads in MiXCR, one entry per CDR3 protein. Seen here are 790,000 or so distinct CDR3 sequences, 56% observed once, and the top ten hold around 24%. The sequencing sample was made of blood. Receptors originate from a man aged 40-49 years in good health. The CDR3 runs from the conserved cysteine through the conserved F or W. The order of the fields is J gene, D gene, clone size, V gene, CDR3 DNA, CDR3 protein. D genes are given only for firm matches. Size tells how often a clone was seen (once, few, many) or the class of an expanded clone, and some rows leave it out.

J gene: TRBJ1-6
D gene: TRBD1
clone size: -
V gene: TRBV28
CDR3 DNA: TGTGCCGGCACAGGGGCCGGTTCACCCCTCCACTTT
CDR3 protein: CAGTGAGSPLHF

J gene: TRBJ1-4
D gene: TRBD1
clone size: -
V gene: TRBV20-1
CDR3 DNA: TGCAGTGCTAGAGATTGGGCAGGGGGAGAAAAACTGTTTTTT
CDR3 protein: CSARDWAGGEKLFF

J gene: TRBJ1-2
D gene: TRBD1
clone size: once
V gene: TRBV27
CDR3 DNA: TGTGCCAGCAGTTCTGCGGACAGGGGGCATGGCTACACCTTC
CDR3 protein: CASSSADRGHGYTF

J gene: TRBJ2-3
D gene: -
clone size: few
V gene: TRBV20-1
CDR3 DNA: TGCAGTGAAAAGGGTGTCGATACGCAGTATTTT
CDR3 protein: CSEKGVDTQYF

J gene: TRBJ2-1
D gene: TRBD2
clone size: once
V gene: TRBV28
CDR3 DNA: TGTGCCAGCAGTAATCCGGGACTAGTTAACAATGAGCAGTTCTTC
CDR3 protein: CASSNPGLVNNEQFF

J gene: TRBJ2-7
D gene: -
clone size: -
V gene: TRBV7-2
CDR3 DNA: TGTGCCAGCAGCTTAGCCCTGGCATCCCGTAGCGGAAAAATCTACGAGCAGTACTTC
CDR3 protein: CASSLALASRSGKIYEQYF

J gene: TRBJ2-7
D gene: TRBD1
clone size: -
V gene: TRBV6-1
CDR3 DNA: TGTGCCAGCAGCCCTGCGGCCGGGACAGGGTCCTACGAGCAGTACTTC
CDR3 protein: CASSPAAGTGSYEQYF

J gene: TRBJ2-3
D gene: -
clone size: -
V gene: TRBV5-5
CDR3 DNA: TGTGCCAGCAGCTTTATTCGGTCAGCCTTGTCCCACACAGATACGCAGTATTTT
CDR3 protein: CASSFIRSALSHTDTQYF

J gene: TRBJ2-1
D gene: TRBD2
clone size: -
V gene: TRBV7-6
CDR3 DNA: TGTGCCAGCAGCGGCGAACTAGCGGGAGGGCCCACGTTCTTC
CDR3 protein: CASSGELAGGPTFF

J gene: TRBJ1-4
D gene: -
clone size: -
V gene: TRBV4-1
CDR3 DNA: TGCGCCAGCAGCCAAGAAGACCAGGGTGGAACCGAAAAACTGTTTTTT
CDR3 protein: CASSQEDQGGTEKLFF

J gene: TRBJ2-7
D gene: -
clone size: -
V gene: TRBV5-5
CDR3 DNA: TGTGCCAGCAGCCCCGGAGATGGGGCGCAAGGGTACGAGCAGTACTTC
CDR3 protein: CASSPGDGAQGYEQYF

J gene: TRBJ2-5
D gene: TRBD1
clone size: -
V gene: TRBV7-6
CDR3 DNA: TGTGCCAGCAGCTCGAGCCAGACAGGGGGCCCCAGTAGAGCTGATGAGCAGTACTTC
CDR3 protein: CASSSSQTGGPSRADEQYF

J gene: TRBJ2-3
D gene: -
clone size: -
V gene: TRBV6-1
CDR3 DNA: TGTGCCAGCAGACCAGACCCAGTAGATACGCAGTATTTT
CDR3 protein: CASRPDPVDTQYF

J gene: TRBJ2-7
D gene: TRBD1
clone size: many
V gene: TRBV28
CDR3 DNA: TGTGCCAGTTTAGGGGCATCTGGGACAGGGCAATACGAGCAGTACTTC
CDR3 protein: CASLGASGTGQYEQYF

J gene: TRBJ1-1
D gene: -
clone size: few
V gene: TRBV5-1
CDR3 DNA: TGCGCCAGCAGCTTGGGCCAGGGGAGCACTGAAGCTTTCTTT
CDR3 protein: CASSLGQGSTEAFF

J gene: TRBJ2-7
D gene: -
clone size: few
V gene: TRBV28
CDR3 DNA: TGTGCCAGCAGAGGGGAATACGAGCAGTACTTC
CDR3 protein: CASRGEYEQYF

J gene: TRBJ2-1
D gene: TRBD1
clone size: -
V gene: TRBV11-2
CDR3 DNA: TGTGCCAGCAGCCGGGACAGGTCAGCATACAATGAGCAGTTCTTC
CDR3 protein: CASSRDRSAYNEQFF

J gene: TRBJ2-5
D gene: -
clone size: -
V gene: TRBV7-8
CDR3 DNA: TGTGCCAGCGGGGCCTACCAAGAGACCCAGTACTTC
CDR3 protein: CASGAYQETQYF

J gene: TRBJ2-6
D gene: TRBD1
clone size: few
V gene: TRBV9
CDR3 DNA: TGTGCCAGCAGCGTAGGGCCCCCAGGGGGCTTAACTGGGGCCAACGTCCTGACTTTC
CDR3 protein: CASSVGPPGGLTGANVLTF

J gene: TRBJ2-5
D gene: -
clone size: -
V gene: TRBV6-5
CDR3 DNA: TGTGCCAGCAGGGGACATCCTAAAGAGACCCAGTACTTC
CDR3 protein: CASRGHPKETQYF

J gene: TRBJ1-2
D gene: -
clone size: -
V gene: TRBV27
CDR3 DNA: TGTGCCAGCAGTTCGCGGACAGACTATGGCTACACCTTC
CDR3 protein: CASSSRTDYGYTF

J gene: TRBJ2-3
D gene: TRBD1
clone size: once
V gene: TRBV2
CDR3 DNA: TGTGCCAGCAGTGAAAGACAAGGGACAGGGGATACGCAGTATTTT
CDR3 protein: CASSERQGTGDTQYF

J gene: TRBJ2-1
D gene: TRBD2
clone size: -
V gene: TRBV7-9
CDR3 DNA: TGTGCCAGCAGAGGAGTGACTAGCCTCTCTTACAATGAGCAGTTCTTC
CDR3 protein: CASRGVTSLSYNEQFF

J gene: TRBJ2-6
D gene: TRBD1
clone size: few
V gene: TRBV5-6
CDR3 DNA: TGTGCCAGCAGCTGGGACAGGCTCCCGGGAGGGGCCAACGTCCTGACTTTC
CDR3 protein: CASSWDRLPGGANVLTF

J gene: TRBJ2-1
D gene: TRBD2
clone size: -
V gene: TRBV7-6
CDR3 DNA: TGTGCCAGCAGCTTAGACTTTCGGGCTAGCGGGCCCAATGAGCAGTTCTTC
CDR3 protein: CASSLDFRASGPNEQFF

J gene: TRBJ2-1
D gene: -
clone size: -
V gene: TRBV3-1
CDR3 DNA: TGTGCCAGCAGCCAAGATTTGACGGGGCAGCGACTCCATGAGCAGTTCTTC
CDR3 protein: CASSQDLTGQRLHEQFF

J gene: TRBJ2-4
D gene: TRBD1
clone size: many
V gene: TRBV6-1
CDR3 DNA: TGTGCCAGCAGTGAAGGACAGGGGGCGGGCAAAAACATTCAGTACTTC
CDR3 protein: CASSEGQGAGKNIQYF

J gene: TRBJ2-7
D gene: -
clone size: -
V gene: TRBV18
CDR3 DNA: TGTGCCAGCTCACCGCGACAAGGCCCCTTGGGCGAGCAGTACTTC
CDR3 protein: CASSPRQGPLGEQYF

J gene: TRBJ1-5
D gene: -
clone size: -
V gene: TRBV5-8
CDR3 DNA: TGTGCCAGCAGCCCGAAGGGTCAGCCCCAGCATTTT
CDR3 protein: CASSPKGQPQHF

J gene: TRBJ2-3
D gene: -
clone size: -
V gene: TRBV12-3/TRBV12-4
CDR3 DNA: TGTGCCAGCAGTCCCCAACGGACTGGTTACACAGATACGCAGTATTTT
CDR3 protein: CASSPQRTGYTDTQYF

J gene: TRBJ2-7
D gene: -
clone size: -
V gene: TRBV7-2
CDR3 DNA: TGTGCCAGCAGCCAAGACCATAGCTCCTACGAGCAGTACTTC
CDR3 protein: CASSQDHSSYEQYF

J gene: TRBJ1-4
D gene: -
clone size: -
V gene: TRBV29-1
CDR3 DNA: TGCAGCGTCTCAGGGGTAAATAATGAAAAACTGTTTTTT
CDR3 protein: CSVSGVNNEKLFF

J gene: TRBJ2-4
D gene: -
clone size: few
V gene: TRBV6-6
CDR3 DNA: TGTGCCAGCAGTTACCCTATATCAGCAGGCGCTCGAGACATTCAGTACTTC
CDR3 protein: CASSYPISAGARDIQYF

J gene: TRBJ2-1
D gene: -
clone size: -
V gene: TRBV5-1
CDR3 DNA: TGCGCCAGCAGCTTGGGGGGACGACCCGGATGGGAGCAGTTCTTC
CDR3 protein: CASSLGGRPGWEQFF

J gene: TRBJ2-1
D gene: TRBD2
clone size: -
V gene: TRBV9
CDR3 DNA: TGTGCCAGCAGCCCAGGGAGCGGGAGGCCCTACAATGAGCAGTTCTTC
CDR3 protein: CASSPGSGRPYNEQFF

J gene: TRBJ2-4
D gene: TRBD1
clone size: few
V gene: TRBV20-1
CDR3 DNA: TGCAGTGCTAGTTCGGACAGGGGCGACAAAAACATTCAGTACTTC
CDR3 protein: CSASSDRGDKNIQYF

J gene: TRBJ2-2
D gene: TRBD1
clone size: -
V gene: TRBV6-1
CDR3 DNA: TGTGCCAGCATAATGGACAGGGGGCTCTCCGGGGAGCTGTTTTTT
CDR3 protein: CASIMDRGLSGELFF

J gene: TRBJ2-1
D gene: -
clone size: -
V gene: TRBV11-2
CDR3 DNA: TGTGCCAGCAGCTTAGGGGACTTTCCCTACAATGAGCAGTTCTTC
CDR3 protein: CASSLGDFPYNEQFF

J gene: TRBJ2-5
D gene: TRBD2
clone size: -
V gene: TRBV7-8
CDR3 DNA: TGTGCCAGCACCCTCTGGCGGGGGGGGAAAGAGACCCAGTACTTC
CDR3 protein: CASTLWRGGKETQYF

J gene: TRBJ2-7
D gene: -
clone size: -
V gene: TRBV6-5
CDR3 DNA: TGTGCCAGCAGTATGCATAACAGCGCCCAGTACTTC
CDR3 protein: CASSMHNSAQYF

J gene: TRBJ2-1
D gene: TRBD2
clone size: -
V gene: TRBV6-4
CDR3 DNA: TGTGCCAGCAGTCCCCACCGGCTAGCGGGAGGTTCCTACAATGAGCAGTTCTTC
CDR3 protein: CASSPHRLAGGSYNEQFF

J gene: TRBJ1-1
D gene: -
clone size: -
V gene: TRBV9
CDR3 DNA: TGTGCCAGCAGCGCCCTCGGAGTAAACACTGAAGCTTTCTTT
CDR3 protein: CASSALGVNTEAFF

J gene: TRBJ2-7
D gene: -
clone size: -
V gene: TRBV28
CDR3 DNA: TGTGCCAGCGGGGGTACCCCCTACGAGCAGTACTTC
CDR3 protein: CASGGTPYEQYF

J gene: TRBJ2-3
D gene: -
clone size: few
V gene: TRBV20-1
CDR3 DNA: TGCAGTGCTAGAGGAGCTAGCCCAATAAGGGTAGATACGCAGTATTTT
CDR3 protein: CSARGASPIRVDTQYF

J gene: TRBJ2-7
D gene: -
clone size: once
V gene: TRBV10-3
CDR3 DNA: TGTGCCATCAGTGCGTCCGGGGGAAGAACGGGGGCAGACTACGAGCAGTACTTC
CDR3 protein: CAISASGGRTGADYEQYF

J gene: TRBJ2-5
D gene: TRBD2
clone size: -
V gene: TRBV28
CDR3 DNA: TGTGCCAGCAACCCAGCGGGAGCGGGTGGAGAGACCCAGTACTTC
CDR3 protein: CASNPAGAGGETQYF

J gene: TRBJ2-1
D gene: -
clone size: few
V gene: TRBV29-1
CDR3 DNA: TGCAGCGTTGAAAGGGAGCGTTCCTACAATGAGCAGTTCTTC
CDR3 protein: CSVERERSYNEQFF

J gene: TRBJ2-1
D gene: -
clone size: -
V gene: TRBV7-9
CDR3 DNA: TGTGCCAGCAGCTTAGCGGCAGAAAGCAATGAGCAGTTCTTC
CDR3 protein: CASSLAAESNEQFF

J gene: TRBJ2-3
D gene: -
clone size: -
V gene: TRBV28
CDR3 DNA: TGTGCCAGCAGCCTACCGGGACAACAGTCGACAGATACGCAGTATTTT
CDR3 protein: CASSLPGQQSTDTQYF

J gene: TRBJ2-7
D gene: -
clone size: -
V gene: TRBV4-2
CDR3 DNA: TGTGCCAGCAGCCAAGTGGGGCCAGCGACCAACCCTACCTACGAGCGGTACTTC
CDR3 protein: CASSQVGPATNPTYERYF

J gene: TRBJ1-6
D gene: -
clone size: -
V gene: TRBV20-1
CDR3 DNA: TGCAGTGCTAGGATGTCAAAGAGCTCCTATAATTCACCCCTCCACTTT
CDR3 protein: CSARMSKSSYNSPLHF

J gene: TRBJ2-5
D gene: -
clone size: -
V gene: TRBV14
CDR3 DNA: TGTGCCAGCAGCCAAGAACGTATTTTTTACCAAGAGACCCAGTACTTC
CDR3 protein: CASSQERIFYQETQYF

J gene: TRBJ2-1
D gene: -
clone size: -
V gene: TRBV2
CDR3 DNA: TGTGCCAGCAGGGAAACCAGGAGTAGCTCCTACAATGAGCAGTTCTTC
CDR3 protein: CASRETRSSSYNEQFF

J gene: TRBJ1-1
D gene: -
clone size: few
V gene: TRBV18
CDR3 DNA: TGTGCCAGCTCACCAAATTCCAACAGAGGCACTGAAGCTTTCTTT
CDR3 protein: CASSPNSNRGTEAFF

J gene: TRBJ1-2
D gene: -
clone size: -
V gene: TRBV20-1
CDR3 DNA: TGCAGTGCTCAGCCTACTATCGGGTTATATGGCTACACCTTC
CDR3 protein: CSAQPTIGLYGYTF

J gene: TRBJ2-7
D gene: -
clone size: -
V gene: TRBV20-1
CDR3 DNA: TGCAGTGCGAGGACAGCAACCTACGAGCAGTACTTC
CDR3 protein: CSARTATYEQYF

J gene: TRBJ2-7
D gene: TRBD2
clone size: few
V gene: TRBV7-9
CDR3 DNA: TGTGCCAGCAGCGGCGGGACTAGCGGATTCTACGAGCAGTACTTC
CDR3 protein: CASSGGTSGFYEQYF

J gene: TRBJ2-2
D gene: TRBD1
clone size: -
V gene: TRBV20-1
CDR3 DNA: TGCAGTGCATCAACGCGTGACAGGGTACTTCCCGGGGAGCTGTTTTTT
CDR3 protein: CSASTRDRVLPGELFF

J gene: TRBJ2-1
D gene: TRBD2
clone size: -
V gene: TRBV20-1
CDR3 DNA: TGCAGTGCTCCTCGGACTAGCGGGAGGTTGCCGAATGAGCAGTTCTTC
CDR3 protein: CSAPRTSGRLPNEQFF